This record covers a single T cell receptor beta chain. Its antigen is unidentified. From germline, CDR1 is SNHLY and CDR2 FYNNEI. V was pared by 8 bases and J by 0 bases, with 22 bases between. The CDR3 is made up of 18 amino acids. This record comes from a study of T cell responses to AZD1222 COVID-19 vaccine. Study results and caveats: Across spike, vaccine-associated CD4 TCRs were found, dominant at 160-218 and 743-854. Repertoires were collected only later (after the peak T cell response had occurred).

Repertoires were generated with immunoSEQ multiplex PCR, while TCRdb's copy carries only in-frame clones and drops some. Among about 210,000 clones listed, around 94% were seen once. The specimen comprised peripheral blood, sampled 28 days after the second dose of the MenACWY control vaccine. The V and J genes are TRBV2 and TRBJ2-2, with D possibly being TRBD1 or TRBD2 (6 bases each). The receptor's source is an adult who received the MenACWY meningococcal vaccine as a control. The CDR3 is CASDRRDKSLANTGELFF. In nucleotides, the CDR3 is TGTGCCAGCGACAGGAGGGACAAAAGTTTAGCGAACACCGGGGAGCTGTTTTTT.